These 22 T cell receptor beta chains share one sample of origin, sequenced in a study of cytomegalovirus exposure and HLA in healthy donors. Vbeta (60) and Jbeta (13) primers were used in the PCR. Data came from immunoSEQ multiplex PCR; TCRdb stores just in-frame clones and leaves some out. The table includes about 120,000 clones, 76% detected once. The sequenced sample consisted of PBMCs. These receptors all stem from a woman in her thirties or forties in good health and CMV-seropositive.

This chain joins TRBV29-1 and TRBJ2-3; a weak D match, TRBD1 (6 bases). Germline lookup yields CDR1 SQVTM and CDR2 ANQGSEA. The CDR3 extends over 15 amino acids. Trimming removed 2 bases from V and 1 base from J, with 13 bases in between. The CDR3 sequence is CSVETTGWGTDTQYF. The CDR3 DNA sequence: TGCAGCGTTGAAACAACAGGGTGGGGCACAGATACGCAGTATTTT.

This clone turned up a few times. This rearrangement joins TRBV29-1 to TRBJ1-2; D possibly corresponds to TRBD1 (6 bases). In germline, CDR1 is SQVTM, CDR2 ANQGSEA. The CDR3 totals 14 residues. With 7 bases removed from V and 4 bases from J, the gap between germline ends came to 19 bases. The CDR3 spells CSAEGVAGLYGYTF. In DNA, the CDR3 is TGCAGCGCAGAGGGGGTAGCAGGACTCTATGGCTACACCTTC.

V usage is TRBV7-9 and J usage is TRBJ1-4, with D unclear. The CDR3 contains 15 residues. The germline CDR1 and CDR2 sequences are SEHNR and FQNEAQ (reference sequence). Deletions cut 1 base from V and 7 bases from J, with 13 bases between. Written as DNA, the CDR3 is TGTGCCAGCAGCTTAGGGCGGGGATCGAGTGAAAAACTGTTTTTT. Protein product: CASSLGRGSSEKLFF.

The J gene is TRBJ2-7, the V gene TRBV6-6, with D possibly being TRBD1 (5 bases). From germline, CDR1 is MNHNY and CDR2 SVGAGI (reference sequence). This CDR3 spans 13 amino acids. The ends were cut back, 2 bases at V and 4 bases at J, with 9 bases in the middle. The CDR3 reads CASSYQTVYEQYF. In nucleotides, the CDR3 is TGTGCCAGCAGTTACCAGACAGTTTACGAGCAGTACTTC.

The V call is TRBV6-5, the J call TRBJ2-7; 8 positions agree with TRBD1. V was pared by 6 bases and J by 6 bases, with 7 bases of the junction left unmatched. The CDR3 contains 13 residues. The germline V gene has CDR1 MNHEY and CDR2 SVGAGI. This CDR3 is CASRPGQGSEQYF. The CDR3 DNA is TGTGCCAGCAGACCCGGACAGGGAAGCGAGCAGTACTTC.

The chain recombines TRBV2 with TRBJ1-5; 12 nucleotides agree with TRBD1. The CDR3 spans 14 residues. V shed 8 bases, J shed 6 bases, and the junction held 5 bases outside the gene matches. Germline CDR1 is SNHLY and CDR2 is FYNNEI. Written as DNA, the CDR3 is TGTGCCAGCCACGGGACAGGGGGCGTTCAGCCCCAGCATTTT. The encoded protein is CASHGTGGVQPQHF.

In this sample, this clone turned up a few times. This chain links TRBV5-6 with TRBJ1-1, with 8 bases matching TRBD1. The junction had 16 bases not matched to a gene; V was cut back by 0 bases and J by 6 bases. CDR1 SGHDT and CDR2 YYEEEE come from the germline V gene. The CDR3 length is 18 residues. The CDR3 sequence is CASSLAGTGGGLGAEAFF. The CDR3 region has the DNA TGTGCCAGCAGCTTGGCTGGGACAGGAGGGGGATTGGGCGCTGAAGCTTTCTTT.

The chain is built from TRBV14 and TRBJ1-2; the D is unclear. This CDR3 comprises 12 residues. V lost 1 base to trimming and J lost 7 bases, with 7 bases between them. Germline loops: CDR1 SGHDN, CDR2 FVKESK. The CDR3: CASSQGARGYTF. For the CDR3, the DNA is TGTGCCAGCAGCCAAGGGGCACGTGGCTACACCTTC.

The chain uses TRBV19 and TRBJ2-1; a weak D match, TRBD1 (6 bases). From germline, CDR1 is LNHDA and CDR2 SQIVND (reference sequence). Trimming cost V 4 bases and J 4 bases, with 20 bases left between them. CDR3 length: 17 residues. In DNA form, the CDR3 reads TGTGCCAGTAGTACCCCCTATGGGACACCGGGATACAATGAGCAGTTCTTC. As protein: CASSTPYGTPGYNEQFF.

The J gene is TRBJ2-7, the V gene TRBV6-1; TRBD1 might be the D (5 bases). The CDR3 consists of 13 residues. CDR1 is MNHNS and CDR2 is SASEGT in the germline V gene. V lost 6 bases and J lost 0, with 9 bases in between. The CDR3 region has the DNA TGTGCCAGCAGGGCAGGGTTCTCCTACGAGCAGTACTTC. It specifies CASRAGFSYEQYF.

V gene TRBV7-2 combines with J gene TRBJ2-7; D is unclear. V was clipped by 2 bases and J by 1 base, with 6 bases between them. CDR1 SGHTA and CDR2 FQGNSA come from the germline V gene. This CDR3 spans 13 amino acids. Here the CDR3 reads CASSLNWSYEQYF. In DNA, the CDR3 is TGTGCCAGCAGCTTAAACTGGTCCTACGAGCAGTACTTC.

The sample holds one count of this clone. The chain is built from TRBV5-1 and TRBJ2-1; D gene ambiguous. The germline CDR1 and CDR2 sequences are SGHRS and YFSETQ. V lost 1 base and J 0 bases, leaving 8 bases between the germline ends. The CDR3 is 15 residues long. DNA of the CDR3: TGCGCCAGCAGCTTGACTCTAGGCTCCTACAATGAGCAGTTCTTC. Protein: CASSLTLGSYNEQFF. Full variable domain (rest looked up from reference TRBV5-1 and TRBJ2-1): KAGVTQTPRYLIKTRGQQVTLSCSPISGHRSVSWYQQTPGQGLQFLFEYFSETQRNKGNFPGRFSGRQFSNSRSEMNVSTLELGDSALYLCASSLTLGSYNEQFFGPGTRLTVL.

V is TRBV6-6 and J is TRBJ1-2; D uncertain. The V end lost 2 bases, the J end lost 6 bases, and 13 bases lay between the germline ends. Germline assignment: CDR1 MNHNY and CDR2 SVGAGI (reference sequence). The CDR3 has 14 residues. CDR3 in amino acids: CASSYAFRGNGYTF. CDR3 nucleotide sequence: TGTGCCAGCAGTTACGCGTTTCGCGGGAATGGCTACACCTTC.

The V call is TRBV7-9, the J call TRBJ1-1, with D perhaps TRBD1 (6 bases). CDR3 size: 14 residues. V was shortened by 8 bases and J by 5 bases, with 18 bases between the two germline ends. CDR1 is SEHNR, CDR2 FQNEAQ, per germline (reference sequence). In DNA, the CDR3 is TGTGCCAGCGCTTACAGGTTGGGGGCGACTGAAGCTTTCTTT. Its protein product is CASAYRLGATEAFF.

V is TRBV5-1 and J is TRBJ1-4, with 12 nucleotides matching TRBD1. CDR1 and CDR2 from the germline V gene are SGHRS and YFSETQ. The CDR3 is made up of 18 amino acids. V dropped 4 bases and J dropped 7; count of bases not matched to a gene: 14. The DNA of the CDR3 is TGCGCCAGCAGCGGAATCCCGGGACAGGGGGCGATAAGTGAAAAACTGTTTTTT. Residues: CASSGIPGQGAISEKLFF.

This clone has a handful of counts. This CDR3 is CASSLGRSDNQPQHF. The CDR3 region has the DNA TGTGCCAGCAGCTTAGGCCGCAGCGACAATCAGCCCCAGCATTTT. V gene TRBV7-9 combines with J gene TRBJ1-5; D unclear. The CDR3 runs 15 residues. Germline-derived CDR1 and CDR2 are SEHNR and FQNEAQ (reference sequence). Deletions cut 1 base from V and 3 bases from J, with 10 bases between.

The V call is TRBV6-5, the J call TRBJ1-2; 9 bases map to TRBD1. The germline gives CDR1 MNHEY, CDR2 SVGAGI. The ends lost 5 bases at V and 5 bases at J; junction bases unmatched: 3. This CDR3 has 13 residues. The CDR3 here is CASSNGQGYGYTF. The CDR3 DNA sequence: TGTGCCAGCAGTAATGGACAGGGGTATGGCTACACCTTC.

This clone was counted a single time. The J gene is TRBJ1-1, the V gene TRBV2; maybe TRBD1 (6 bases). Trimming took 6 bases from V and 6 from J, leaving 20 bases between them. Germline CDR1 is SNHLY and CDR2 is FYNNEI. This CDR3 is built from 15 residues. In DNA form, the CDR3 reads TGTGCCAGCAGAAACAGGGTAGTGATGGAGTCTGAAGCTTTCTTT. It translates to CASRNRVVMESEAFF.

This chain connects TRBV13 to TRBJ1-1; a possible D gene is TRBD1 (5 bases). The CDR3 extends over 13 amino acids. The V gene lost 7 bases and the J gene lost 6 bases, with 15 bases spanning the gap. CDR1 is PRHDT and CDR2 is FYEKMQ in the germline V gene (reference sequence). The CDR3 nucleotides read TGTGCCAGCACCCAAGGGGTTATCGCTGAAGCTTTCTTT. Encoded protein: CASTQGVIAEAFF.

This clone turned up a few times. The rearrangement uses TRBV4-1 and TRBJ1-6, with 10 bases matching TRBD1. The germline V gene encodes CDR1 MGHRA and CDR2 YSYEKL. The CDR3 loop spans 15 amino acids. The J segment lost 9 bases and the V segment lost 5 bases, leaving 7 bases of the junction unmatched. In DNA form, the CDR3 reads TGCGCCAGCAGCGGTTACCGGGACAGGGGTTCACCCCTCCACTTT. It specifies CASSGYRDRGSPLHF.

V is TRBV19 and J is TRBJ1-4; 7 nucleotides align to TRBD1. This CDR3 has 15 residues. J lost 8 bases, V lost 4 bases, and 10 bases had no gene match. Germline loops: CDR1 LNHDA, CDR2 SQIVND (reference sequence). CDR3 sequence reads: CASSTTGALEEKLFF. CDR3 bases: TGTGCCAGTAGTACAACAGGGGCATTGGAGGAAAAACTGTTTTTT.

CDR3 sequence: CASSSAPVTTGAEAFF. CDR3 in DNA: TGTGCCAGCAGTTCCGCACCCGTGACGACAGGGGCTGAAGCTTTCTTT. The chain joins TRBV2 to TRBJ1-1; 8 nucleotides match TRBD1. CDR1 is SNHLY, CDR2 FYNNEI, per germline. The CDR3 has 16 residues. Trimming took 5 bases from V and 6 from J; bases not matched to a gene: 14.